This T cell receptor beta chain derives from a study of blood T cells in healthy people across ages. Background on the study: Template switching retrieved approximately one barcoded beta molecule for each two T cells.

Study results and caveats: Aged donors had fewer naive CD4+ cells and lower diversity than long-lived donors.

This clonotype was recorded a few times. Antigen specificity is unknown. Each donor had about 9.6 milliliters of peripheral blood drawn. Per-sample PBMC isolation yielded at least 6.5 million cells. The V gene's germline CDR1 is SNHLY and CDR2 FYNNEI. V was trimmed by 5 bases and J by 0 bases, leaving 10 bases between them. The CDR3 covers 14 residues. PCR was performed a second time for roughly 7 to 12 cycles using a sample-barcoded 5' primer and a J-beta primer mix. TCRdb fed the 5' RACE reads into MiXCR, producing one record per CDR3 protein. The data show about 800,000 distinct CDR3 sequences, with nearly 60% seen just once and about 20% held by the top ten.

The chain couples TRBV2 to TRBJ1-2; D is possibly TRBD1 (5 bases). The TCR was taken from a young man in good health. Sequencing was performed on blood. The CDR3 loop is CASSRQLTNYGYTF. The CDR3 DNA is TGTGCCAGCAGTCGACAGCTAACTAACTATGGCTACACCTTC. The variable domain in full, with the rest retrieved from reference TRBV2 and TRBJ1-2, is EPEVTQTPSHQVTQMGQEVILRCVPISNHLYFYWYRQILGQKVEFLVSFYNNEISEKSEIFDDQFSVERPDGSNFTLKIRSTKLEDSAMYFCASSRQLTNYGYTFGSGTRLTVV.